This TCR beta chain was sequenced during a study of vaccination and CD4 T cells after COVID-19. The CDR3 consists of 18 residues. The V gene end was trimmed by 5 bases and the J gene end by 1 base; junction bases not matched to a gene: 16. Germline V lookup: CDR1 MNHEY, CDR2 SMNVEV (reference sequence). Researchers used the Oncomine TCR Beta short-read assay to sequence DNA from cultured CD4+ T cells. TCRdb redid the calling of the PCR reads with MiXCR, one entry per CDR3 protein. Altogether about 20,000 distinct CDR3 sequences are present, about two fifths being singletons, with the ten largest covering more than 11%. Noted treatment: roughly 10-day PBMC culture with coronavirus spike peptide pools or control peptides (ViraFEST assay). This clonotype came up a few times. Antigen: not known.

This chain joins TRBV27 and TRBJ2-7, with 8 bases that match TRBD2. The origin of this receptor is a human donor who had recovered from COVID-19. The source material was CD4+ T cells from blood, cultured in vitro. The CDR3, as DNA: TGTGCCAGCAGTACCCGACCGGTCCCCGGGGGGGAATCCTACGAGCAGTACTTC. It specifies CASSTRPVPGGESYEQYF.